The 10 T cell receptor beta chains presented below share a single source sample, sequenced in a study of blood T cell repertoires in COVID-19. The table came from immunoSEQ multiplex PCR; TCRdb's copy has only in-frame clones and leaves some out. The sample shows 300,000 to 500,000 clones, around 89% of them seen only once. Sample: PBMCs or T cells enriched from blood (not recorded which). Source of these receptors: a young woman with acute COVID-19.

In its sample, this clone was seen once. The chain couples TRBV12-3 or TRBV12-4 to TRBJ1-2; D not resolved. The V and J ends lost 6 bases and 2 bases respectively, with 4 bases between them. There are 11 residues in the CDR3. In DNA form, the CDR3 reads TGTGCCAGCAGGTCAAACTATGGCTACACCTTC. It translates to CASRSNYGYTF.

Written as DNA, the CDR3 is TGTGCCAGCAGCTTTATGGGGGGTAACAATCAGCCCCAGCATTTT. This encodes CASSFMGGNNQPQHF. This rearrangement joins TRBV7-2 to TRBJ1-5; D perhaps matches TRBD1 (5 bases). This CDR3 region has 15 residues. Germline lookup yields CDR1 SGHTA and CDR2 FQGNSA. The V and J ends lost 3 bases and 3 bases respectively, with 12 bases between them.

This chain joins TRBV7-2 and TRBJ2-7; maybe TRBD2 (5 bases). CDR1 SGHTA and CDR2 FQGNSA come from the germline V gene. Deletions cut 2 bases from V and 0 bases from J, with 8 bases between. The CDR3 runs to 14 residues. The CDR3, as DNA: TGTGCCAGCAGCTTACCGGGGAGCTCCTACGAGCAGTACTTC. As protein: CASSLPGSSYEQYF. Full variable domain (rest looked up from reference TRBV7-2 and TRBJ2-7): GAGVSQSPSNKVTEKGKDVELRCDPISGHTALYWYRQSLGQGLEFLIYFQGNSAPDKSGLPSDRFSAERTGGSVSTLTIQRTQQEDSAVYLCASSLPGSSYEQYFGPGTRLTVT.

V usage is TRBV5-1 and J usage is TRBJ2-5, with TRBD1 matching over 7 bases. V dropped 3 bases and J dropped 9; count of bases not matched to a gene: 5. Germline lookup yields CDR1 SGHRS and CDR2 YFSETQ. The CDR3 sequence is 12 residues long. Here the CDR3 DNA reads TGCGCCAGCAGCTACCGACAGGGCCCCCAGTACTTC. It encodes CASSYRQGPQYF. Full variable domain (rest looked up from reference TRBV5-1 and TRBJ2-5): KAGVTQTPRYLIKTRGQQVTLSCSPISGHRSVSWYQQTPGQGLQFLFEYFSETQRNKGNFPGRFSGRQFSNSRSEMNVSTLELGDSALYLCASSYRQGPQYFGPGTRLLVL.

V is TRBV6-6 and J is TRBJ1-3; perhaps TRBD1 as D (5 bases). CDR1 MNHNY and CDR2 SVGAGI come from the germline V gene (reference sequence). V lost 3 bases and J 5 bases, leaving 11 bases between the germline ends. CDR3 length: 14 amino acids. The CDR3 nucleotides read TGTGCCAGCAGTTATCCAGGGTCTAGAAACACCATATATTTT. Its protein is CASSYPGSRNTIYF.

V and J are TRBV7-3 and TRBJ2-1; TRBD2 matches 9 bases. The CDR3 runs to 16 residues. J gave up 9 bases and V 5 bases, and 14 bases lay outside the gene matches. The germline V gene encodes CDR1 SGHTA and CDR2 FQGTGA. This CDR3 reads CASSQGSGGPDAEQFF. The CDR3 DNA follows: TGTGCCAGCAGCCAGGGAAGCGGGGGGCCAGACGCTGAGCAGTTCTTC.

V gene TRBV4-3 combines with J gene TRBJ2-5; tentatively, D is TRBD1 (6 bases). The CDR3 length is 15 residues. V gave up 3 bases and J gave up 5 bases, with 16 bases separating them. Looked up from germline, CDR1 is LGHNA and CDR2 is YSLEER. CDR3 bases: TGCGCCAGCAGCCATAGTTGGGACAAAGGGGAGACCCAGTACTTC. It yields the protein CASSHSWDKGETQYF.

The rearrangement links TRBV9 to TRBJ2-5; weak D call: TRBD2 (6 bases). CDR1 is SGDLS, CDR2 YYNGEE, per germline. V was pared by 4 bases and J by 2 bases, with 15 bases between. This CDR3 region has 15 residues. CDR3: CASSPYGTPQETQYF. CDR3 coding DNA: TGTGCCAGCAGCCCCTATGGGACTCCTCAAGAGACCCAGTACTTC.

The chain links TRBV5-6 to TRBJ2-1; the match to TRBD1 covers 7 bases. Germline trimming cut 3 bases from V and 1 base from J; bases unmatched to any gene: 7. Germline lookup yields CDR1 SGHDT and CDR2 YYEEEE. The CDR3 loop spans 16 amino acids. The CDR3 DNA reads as TGTGCCAGCAGCTGGGCAGGGGGATATTCCTACAATGAGCAGTTCTTC. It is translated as CASSWAGGYSYNEQFF.

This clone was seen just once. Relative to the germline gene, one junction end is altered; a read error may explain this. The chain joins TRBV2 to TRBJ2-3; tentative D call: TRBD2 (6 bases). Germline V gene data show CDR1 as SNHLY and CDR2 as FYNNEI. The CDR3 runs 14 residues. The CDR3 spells CASRVERVTVTQYF. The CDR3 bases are TGTGCCAGCAGAGTCGAGCGGGTGACAGTTACGCAGTATTTT. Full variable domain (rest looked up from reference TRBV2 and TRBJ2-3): EPEVTQTPSHQVTQMGQEVILRCVPISNHLYFYWYRQILGQKVEFLVSFYNNEISEKSEIFDDQFSVERPDGSNFTLKIRSTKLEDSAMYFCASRVERVTVTQYFGPGTRLTVL.